This T cell receptor beta chain was identified in a study of T cell responses to AZD1222 COVID-19 vaccine. Findings of the study overall: The study identified only a handful of AZD1222 recipients as seropositive at baseline. Across spike, vaccine-associated CD4 TCRs were found, dominant at 160-218 and 743-854.

The data were produced by immunoSEQ multiplex PCR, yet TCRdb's version contains in-frame clones alone and is incomplete. In the table there are 180,000 or so clones, roughly nine tenths of which are singletons. With respect to this clone: Its antigen is as yet unknown.

Second-dose timings of about 4 or about 12 weeks were pooled. Per germline, CDR1 SGHRS and CDR2 YFSETQ. The CDR3 sequence is 14 residues long. V was pared by 0 bases and J by 5 bases, with 9 bases between. This TCR came from an adult who received the AZD1222 COVID-19 vaccine. Here the sequenced sample was peripheral blood, taken 28 days after the second AZD1222 dose. The V and J genes are TRBV5-1 and TRBJ2-1; D is unresolved. CDR3 bases: TGCGCCAGCAGCTTGGATCCCAGAGACAATGAGCAGTTCTTC. It translates to CASSLDPRDNEQFF.